This TCR beta chain was retrieved from a study of blood T cell repertoires in COVID-19. Recruits, aged roughly 18 to 95 years, lived in 20 to 30 US areas. Participants were placed into cohorts based on the clinical history they reported. Recovered participants had two consecutive negative NP/OP PCR tests, healthcare professional clearance, or symptom resolution. In the original analysis: Nucleated cell number was recorded as an estimate derived from reference gene primer amplification. TCRdb's table, derived via immunoSEQ multiplex PCR, lists solely in-frame clones and lacks some. D and trimming come from the DNA, and the V and J calls and clone size come from that table. The sample records approximately 270,000 clones, roughly 91% being singletons. This CDR3 has 14 amino acids. Trimming took 2 bases from V and 4 from J, leaving 9 bases between them. Germline V gene data show CDR1 as SNHLY and CDR2 as FYNNEI.

Sequenced material: PBMCs or T cells enriched from blood (not recorded which). The source is a woman aged 55-69 years who had recovered from COVID-19. The rearrangement links TRBV2 to TRBJ2-1; D might be TRBD2 (6 bases). The DNA for the CDR3 is TGTGCCAGCAGTGAATTTGGGGGGTACAATGAGCAGTTCTTC. Its protein product is CASSEFGGYNEQFF.